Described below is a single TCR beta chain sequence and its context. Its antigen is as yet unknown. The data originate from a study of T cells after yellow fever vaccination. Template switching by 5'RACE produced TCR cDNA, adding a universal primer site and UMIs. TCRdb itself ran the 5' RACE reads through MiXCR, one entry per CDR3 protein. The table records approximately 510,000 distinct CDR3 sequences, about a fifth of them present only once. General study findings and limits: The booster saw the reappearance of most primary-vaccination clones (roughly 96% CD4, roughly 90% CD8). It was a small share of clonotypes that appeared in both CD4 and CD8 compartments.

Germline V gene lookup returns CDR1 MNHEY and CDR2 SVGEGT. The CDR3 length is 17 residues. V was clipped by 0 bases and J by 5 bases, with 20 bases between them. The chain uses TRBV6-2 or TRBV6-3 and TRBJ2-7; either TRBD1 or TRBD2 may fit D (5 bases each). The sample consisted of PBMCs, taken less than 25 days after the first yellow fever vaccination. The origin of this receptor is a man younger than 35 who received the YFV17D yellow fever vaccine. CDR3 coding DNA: TGTGCCAGCAGTTACTCGAGGCCACGAGGGGTGGTAGACGAGCAGTACGTC. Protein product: CASSYSRPRGVVDEQYV.